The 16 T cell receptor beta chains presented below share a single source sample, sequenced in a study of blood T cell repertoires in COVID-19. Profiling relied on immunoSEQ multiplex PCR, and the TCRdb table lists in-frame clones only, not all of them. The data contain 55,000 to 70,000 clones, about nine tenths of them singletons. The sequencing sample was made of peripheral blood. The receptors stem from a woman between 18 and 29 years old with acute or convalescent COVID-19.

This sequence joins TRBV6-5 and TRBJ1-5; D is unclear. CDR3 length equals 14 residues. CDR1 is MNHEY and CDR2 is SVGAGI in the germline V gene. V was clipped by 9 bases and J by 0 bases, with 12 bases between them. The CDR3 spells CASAQTDSNQPQHF. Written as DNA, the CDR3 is TGTGCCAGTGCCCAAACAGATAGCAATCAGCCCCAGCATTTT.

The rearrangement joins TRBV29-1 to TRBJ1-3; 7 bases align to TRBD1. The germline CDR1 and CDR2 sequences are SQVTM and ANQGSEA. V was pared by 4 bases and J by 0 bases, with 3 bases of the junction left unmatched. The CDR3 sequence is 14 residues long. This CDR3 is CSVGDSPSGNTIYF. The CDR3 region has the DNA TGCAGCGTTGGGGACAGTCCCTCTGGAAACACCATATATTTT.

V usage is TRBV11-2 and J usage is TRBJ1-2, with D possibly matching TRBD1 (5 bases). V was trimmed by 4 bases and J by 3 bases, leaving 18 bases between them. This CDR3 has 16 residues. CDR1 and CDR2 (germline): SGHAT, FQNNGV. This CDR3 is CASSSGYSGGDYGYTF. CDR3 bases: TGTGCCAGCAGCTCGGGGTATTCCGGGGGAGACTATGGCTACACCTTC.

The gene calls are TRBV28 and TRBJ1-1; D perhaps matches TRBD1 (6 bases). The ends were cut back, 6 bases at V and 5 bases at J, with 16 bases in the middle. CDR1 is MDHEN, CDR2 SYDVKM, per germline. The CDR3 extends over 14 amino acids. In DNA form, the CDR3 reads TGTGCCAGCAGCCTTACGGACAGCTCGACTGAAGCTTTCTTT. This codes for CASSLTDSSTEAFF.

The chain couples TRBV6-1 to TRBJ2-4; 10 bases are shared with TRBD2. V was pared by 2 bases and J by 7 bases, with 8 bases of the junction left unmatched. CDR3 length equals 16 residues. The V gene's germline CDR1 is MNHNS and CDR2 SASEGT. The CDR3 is CASSELAGVEANIQYF. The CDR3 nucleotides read TGTGCCAGCAGTGAACTAGCGGGGGTTGAAGCCAACATTCAGTACTTC.

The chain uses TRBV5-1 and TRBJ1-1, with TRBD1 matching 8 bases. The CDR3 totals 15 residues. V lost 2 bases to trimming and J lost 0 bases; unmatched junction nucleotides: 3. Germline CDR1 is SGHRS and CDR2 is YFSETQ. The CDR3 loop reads CASSLQGGMNTEAFF. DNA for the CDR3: TGCGCCAGCAGCTTACAGGGGGGCATGAACACTGAAGCTTTCTTT.

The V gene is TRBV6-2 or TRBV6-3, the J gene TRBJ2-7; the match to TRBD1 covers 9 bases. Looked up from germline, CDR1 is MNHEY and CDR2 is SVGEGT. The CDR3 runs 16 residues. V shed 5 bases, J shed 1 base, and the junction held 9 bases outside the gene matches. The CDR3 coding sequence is TGTGCCAGCAGTGCCTCCGGGACAGGGAATTCCTACGAGCAGTACTTC. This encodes CASSASGTGNSYEQYF.

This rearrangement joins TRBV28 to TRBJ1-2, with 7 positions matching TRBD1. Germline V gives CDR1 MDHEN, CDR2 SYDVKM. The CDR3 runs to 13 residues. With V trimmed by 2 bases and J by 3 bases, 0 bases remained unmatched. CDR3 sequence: CASSLGTDYGYTF. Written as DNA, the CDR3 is TGTGCCAGCAGTTTAGGGACAGACTATGGCTACACCTTC.

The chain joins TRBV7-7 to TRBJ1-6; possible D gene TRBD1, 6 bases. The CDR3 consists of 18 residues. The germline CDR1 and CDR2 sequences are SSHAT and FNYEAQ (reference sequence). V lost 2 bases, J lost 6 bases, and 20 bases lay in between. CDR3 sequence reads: CASSLFAADREGNSPLHF. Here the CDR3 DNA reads TGTGCCAGCAGCTTATTTGCGGCGGACAGAGAGGGTAATTCACCCCTCCACTTT.

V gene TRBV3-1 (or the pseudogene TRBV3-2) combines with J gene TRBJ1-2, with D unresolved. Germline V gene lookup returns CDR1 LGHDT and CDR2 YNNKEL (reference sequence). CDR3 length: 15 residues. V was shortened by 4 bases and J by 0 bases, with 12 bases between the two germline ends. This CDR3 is CASSPGHSANYGYTF. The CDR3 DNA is TGTGCCAGCAGCCCAGGCCACTCTGCTAACTATGGCTACACCTTC.

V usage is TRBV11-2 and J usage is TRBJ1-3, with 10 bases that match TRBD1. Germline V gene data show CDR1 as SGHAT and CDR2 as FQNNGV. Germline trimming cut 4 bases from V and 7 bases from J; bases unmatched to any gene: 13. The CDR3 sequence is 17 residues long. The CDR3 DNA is TGTGCCAGCAGCTACGGGACAGGGGCGCTCGTTGGTAACACCATATATTTT. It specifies CASSYGTGALVGNTIYF.

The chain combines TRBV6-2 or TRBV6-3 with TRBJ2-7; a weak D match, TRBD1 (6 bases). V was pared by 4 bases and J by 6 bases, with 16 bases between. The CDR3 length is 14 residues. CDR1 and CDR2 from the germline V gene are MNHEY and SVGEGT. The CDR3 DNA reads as TGTGCCAGCAGTTCAGGAACAGGGTCGGGCGAGCAGTACTTC. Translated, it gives CASSSGTGSGEQYF.

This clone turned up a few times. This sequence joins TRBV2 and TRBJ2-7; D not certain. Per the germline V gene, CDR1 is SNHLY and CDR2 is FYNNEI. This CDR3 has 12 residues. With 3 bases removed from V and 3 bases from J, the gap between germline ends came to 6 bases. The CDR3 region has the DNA TGTGCCAGCAGTGACTACGGCTACGAGCAGTACTTC. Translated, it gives CASSDYGYEQYF. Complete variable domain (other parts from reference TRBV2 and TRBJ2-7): EPEVTQTPSHQVTQMGQEVILRCVPISNHLYFYWYRQILGQKVEFLVSFYNNEISEKSEIFDDQFSVERPDGSNFTLKIRSTKLEDSAMYFCASSDYGYEQYFGPGTRLTVT.

DNA for the CDR3: TGTGCCAGCAGTTACACCCGGGACAGACGCAATCAGCCCCAGCATTTT. This sequence encodes CASSYTRDRRNQPQHF. The chain employs TRBV6-5 and TRBJ1-5; TRBD1 aligns across 7 bases. The length of the CDR3 is 16 residues. Trimming took 2 bases from V and 2 from J; bases not matched to a gene: 6. Germline V gives CDR1 MNHEY, CDR2 SVGAGI.

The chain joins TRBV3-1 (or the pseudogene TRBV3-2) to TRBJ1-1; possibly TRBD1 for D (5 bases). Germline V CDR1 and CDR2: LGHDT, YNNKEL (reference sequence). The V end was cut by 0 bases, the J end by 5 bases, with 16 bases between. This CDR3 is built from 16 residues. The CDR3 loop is CASSQDLPGGRTEAFF. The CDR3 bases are TGTGCCAGCAGCCAAGATTTGCCGGGGGGAAGGACTGAAGCTTTCTTT.

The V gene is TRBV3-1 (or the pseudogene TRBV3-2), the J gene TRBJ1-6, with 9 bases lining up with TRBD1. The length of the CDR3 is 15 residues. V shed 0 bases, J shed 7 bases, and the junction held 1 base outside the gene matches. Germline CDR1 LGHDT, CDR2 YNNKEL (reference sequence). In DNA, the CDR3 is TGTGCCAGCAGCCAAGAGGGGACAGGGAATTCACCCCTCCACTTT. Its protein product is CASSQEGTGNSPLHF.